The clone carrying this TCR beta chain was observed a handful of times. The antigen remains undetermined. These data are taken from a study of shared clonotypes between healthy human individuals. Study at large: The cohort comprised a couple of women and a few men. Their ages spanned 18 to 49 years.

General study points: In a handful of donors, roughly 5.2% of naive CD4 clonotypes appeared in common.

Per germline, CDR1 MDHEN and CDR2 SYDVKM. This CDR3 is built from 13 residues. Profiled with immunoSEQ multiplex PCR; TCRdb holds only in-frame clones, not every one. Altogether 2 million to 2.5 million clones are present, 92% being singletons, with the ten largest covering approximately 0.39%. The specimen sequenced was naive CD4+ T cells from PBMCs. The subset is: CD45RA+ positively selected. The sequence came from a man aged 18 to 30 in good health. Some clones in this sample may be carry-over from other donors' samples. The V gene is TRBV28, the J gene TRBJ2-4; D is possibly TRBD1 (6 bases). CDR3 in amino acids: CAVTGIAKNIQYF. CDR3 coding DNA: TGTGCTGTAACAGGGATAGCCAAAAACATTCAGTACTTC.